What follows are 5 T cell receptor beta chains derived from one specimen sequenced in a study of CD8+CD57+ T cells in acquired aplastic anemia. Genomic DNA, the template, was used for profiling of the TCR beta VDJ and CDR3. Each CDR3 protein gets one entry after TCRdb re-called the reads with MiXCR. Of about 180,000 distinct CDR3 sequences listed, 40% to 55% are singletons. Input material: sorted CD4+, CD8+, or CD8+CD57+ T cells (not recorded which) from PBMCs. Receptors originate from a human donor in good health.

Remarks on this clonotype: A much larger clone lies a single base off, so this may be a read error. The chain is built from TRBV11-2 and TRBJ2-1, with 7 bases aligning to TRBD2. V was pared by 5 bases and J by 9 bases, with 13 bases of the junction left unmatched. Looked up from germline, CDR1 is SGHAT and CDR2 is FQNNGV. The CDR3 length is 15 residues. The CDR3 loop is CASSPKRGGASEQFF. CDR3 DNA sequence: TGTGCCAGCAGCCCAAAGCGGGGCGGAGCAAGTGAGCAGTTCTTC. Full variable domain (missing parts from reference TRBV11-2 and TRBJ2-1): EAGVAQSPRYKIIEKRQSVAFWCNPISGHATLYWYQQILGQGPKLLIQFQNNGVVDDSQLPKDRFSAERLKGVDSTLKIQPAKLEDSAVYLCASSPKRGGASEQFFGPGTRLTVL.

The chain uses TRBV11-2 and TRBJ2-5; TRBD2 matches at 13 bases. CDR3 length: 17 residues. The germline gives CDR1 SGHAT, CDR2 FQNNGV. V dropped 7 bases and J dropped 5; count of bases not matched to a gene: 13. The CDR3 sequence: CASKKGLAGPMGETQYF. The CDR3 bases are TGTGCCAGCAAAAAGGGACTAGCGGGACCTATGGGGGAGACCCAGTACTTC.

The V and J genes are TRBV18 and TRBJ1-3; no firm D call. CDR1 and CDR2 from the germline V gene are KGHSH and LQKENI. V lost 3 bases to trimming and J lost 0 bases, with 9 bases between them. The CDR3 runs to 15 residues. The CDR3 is CASSPVKHSGNTIYF. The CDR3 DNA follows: TGTGCCAGCTCACCTGTCAAGCACTCTGGAAACACCATATATTTT.

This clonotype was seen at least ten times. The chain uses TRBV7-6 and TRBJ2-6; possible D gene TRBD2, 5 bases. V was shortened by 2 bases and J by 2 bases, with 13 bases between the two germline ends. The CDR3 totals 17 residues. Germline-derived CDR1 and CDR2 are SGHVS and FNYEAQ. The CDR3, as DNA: TGTGCCAGCAGCTTATCGGGGTTCCGGGCTGGGGCCAACGTCCTGACTTTC. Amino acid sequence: CASSLSGFRAGANVLTF.

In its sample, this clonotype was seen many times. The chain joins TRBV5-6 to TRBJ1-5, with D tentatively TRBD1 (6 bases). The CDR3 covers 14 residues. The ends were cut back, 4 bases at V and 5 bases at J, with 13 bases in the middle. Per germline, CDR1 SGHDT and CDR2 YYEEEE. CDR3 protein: CASSEQGTYQPQHF. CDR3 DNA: TGTGCCAGCAGCGAACAGGGAACGTATCAGCCCCAGCATTTT.